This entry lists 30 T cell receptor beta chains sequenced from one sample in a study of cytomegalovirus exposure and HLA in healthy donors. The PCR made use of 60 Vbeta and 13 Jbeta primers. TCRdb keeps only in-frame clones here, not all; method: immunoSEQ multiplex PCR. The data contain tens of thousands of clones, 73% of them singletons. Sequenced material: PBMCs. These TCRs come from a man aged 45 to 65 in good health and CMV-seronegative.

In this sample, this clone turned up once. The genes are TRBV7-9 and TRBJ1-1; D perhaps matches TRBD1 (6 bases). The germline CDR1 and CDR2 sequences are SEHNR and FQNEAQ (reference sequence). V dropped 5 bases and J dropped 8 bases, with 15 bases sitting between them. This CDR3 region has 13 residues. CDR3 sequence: CASSLIYRAEAFF. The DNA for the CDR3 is TGTGCCAGCAGCCTTATTTACAGGGCGGAAGCTTTCTTT.

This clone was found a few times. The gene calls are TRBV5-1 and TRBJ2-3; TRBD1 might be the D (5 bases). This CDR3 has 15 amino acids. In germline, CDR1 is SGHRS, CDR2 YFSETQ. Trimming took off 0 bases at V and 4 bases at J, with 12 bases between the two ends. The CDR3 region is CASSLGLQGADTQYF. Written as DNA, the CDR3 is TGCGCCAGCAGCTTGGGACTTCAGGGCGCAGATACGCAGTATTTT.

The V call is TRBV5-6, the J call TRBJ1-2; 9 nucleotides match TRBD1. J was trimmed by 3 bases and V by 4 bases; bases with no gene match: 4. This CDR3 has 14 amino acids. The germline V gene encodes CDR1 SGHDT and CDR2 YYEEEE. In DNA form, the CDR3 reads TGTGCCAGCAGCCCCGGGACAGGGCACTATGGCTACACCTTC. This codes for CASSPGTGHYGYTF.

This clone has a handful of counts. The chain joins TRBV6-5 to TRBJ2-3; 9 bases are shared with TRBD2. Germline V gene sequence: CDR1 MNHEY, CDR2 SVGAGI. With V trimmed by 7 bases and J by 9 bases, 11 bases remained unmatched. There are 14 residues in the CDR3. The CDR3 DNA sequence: TGTGCCAGCACCCCGCGGGGGGGACCCTACACGCAGTATTTT. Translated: CASTPRGGPYTQYF.

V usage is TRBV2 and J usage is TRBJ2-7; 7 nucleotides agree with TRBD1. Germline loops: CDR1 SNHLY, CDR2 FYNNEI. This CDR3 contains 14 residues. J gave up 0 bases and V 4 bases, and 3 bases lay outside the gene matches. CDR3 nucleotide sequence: TGTGCCAGCAGTGTACAGGGGAGCTCCTACGAGCAGTACTTC. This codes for CASSVQGSSYEQYF.

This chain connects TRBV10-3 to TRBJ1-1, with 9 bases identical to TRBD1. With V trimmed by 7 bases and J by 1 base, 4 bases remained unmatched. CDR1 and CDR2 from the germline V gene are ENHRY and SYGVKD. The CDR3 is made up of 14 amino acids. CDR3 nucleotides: TGTGCCATCAAACCGGGACAGGGGAACACTGAAGCTTTCTTT. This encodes CAIKPGQGNTEAFF.

CDR3 sequence reads: CASSGTGPNSGNTIYF. CDR3 DNA: TGCGCCAGCAGCGGGACAGGACCAAACTCTGGAAACACCATATATTTT. This chain links TRBV5-1 with TRBJ1-3, with 8 bases fitting TRBD1. V was clipped by 4 bases and J by 0 bases; unmatched bases: 6. This CDR3 is built from 16 residues. CDR1 SGHRS and CDR2 YFSETQ come from the germline V gene.

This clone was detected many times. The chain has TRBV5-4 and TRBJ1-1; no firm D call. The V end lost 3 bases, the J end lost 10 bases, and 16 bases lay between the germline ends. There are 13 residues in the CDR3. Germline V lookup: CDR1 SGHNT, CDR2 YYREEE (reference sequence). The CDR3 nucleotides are TGTGCCAGCAGCTCCCAATTGGCCCCGGGAGCTTTCTTT. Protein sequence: CASSSQLAPGAFF.

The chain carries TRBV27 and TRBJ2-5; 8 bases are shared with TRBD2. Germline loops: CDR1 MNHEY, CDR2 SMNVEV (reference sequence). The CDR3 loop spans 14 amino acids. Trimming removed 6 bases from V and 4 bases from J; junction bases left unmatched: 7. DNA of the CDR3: TGTGCCAGCAGAGCAGCGGGGGAAGGAGAGACCCAGTACTTC. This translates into CASRAAGEGETQYF.

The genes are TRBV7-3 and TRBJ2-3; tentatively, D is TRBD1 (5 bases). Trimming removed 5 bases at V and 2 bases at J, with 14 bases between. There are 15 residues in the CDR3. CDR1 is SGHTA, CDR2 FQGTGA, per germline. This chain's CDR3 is CASSTTADNTDTQYF. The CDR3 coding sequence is TGTGCCAGCAGCACGACAGCCGACAACACAGATACGCAGTATTTT.

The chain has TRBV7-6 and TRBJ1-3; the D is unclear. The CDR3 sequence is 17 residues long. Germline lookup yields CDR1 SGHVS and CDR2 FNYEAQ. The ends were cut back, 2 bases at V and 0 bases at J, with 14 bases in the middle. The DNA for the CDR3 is TGTGCCAGCAGCTTACTGGGCCAGTCGAGCTCTGGAAACACCATATATTTT. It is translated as CASSLLGQSSSGNTIYF.

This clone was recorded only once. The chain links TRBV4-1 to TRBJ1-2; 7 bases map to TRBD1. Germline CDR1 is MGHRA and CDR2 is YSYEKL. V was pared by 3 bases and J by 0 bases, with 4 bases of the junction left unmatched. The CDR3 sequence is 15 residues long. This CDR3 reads CASSQDGTANYGYTF. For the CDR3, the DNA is TGCGCCAGCAGCCAGGACGGGACAGCTAACTATGGCTACACCTTC.

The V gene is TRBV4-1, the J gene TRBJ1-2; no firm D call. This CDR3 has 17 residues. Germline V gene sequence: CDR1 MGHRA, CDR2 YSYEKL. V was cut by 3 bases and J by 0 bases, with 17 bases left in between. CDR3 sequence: CASSQRIPGFPNYGYTF. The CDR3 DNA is TGCGCCAGCAGCCAGAGGATCCCGGGTTTCCCTAACTATGGCTACACCTTC.

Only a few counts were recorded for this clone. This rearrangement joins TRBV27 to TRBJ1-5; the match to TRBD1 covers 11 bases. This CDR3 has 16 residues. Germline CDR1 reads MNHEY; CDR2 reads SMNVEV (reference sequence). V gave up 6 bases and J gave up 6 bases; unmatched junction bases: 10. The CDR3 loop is CASSSPGTGGVQPQHF. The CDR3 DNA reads TGTGCCAGCAGCTCTCCCGGGACAGGGGGTGTTCAGCCCCAGCATTTT.

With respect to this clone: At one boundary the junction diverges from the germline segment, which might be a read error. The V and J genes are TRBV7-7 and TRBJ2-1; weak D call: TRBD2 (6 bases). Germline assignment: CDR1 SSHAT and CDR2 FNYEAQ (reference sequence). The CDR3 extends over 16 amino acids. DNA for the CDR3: TGTGCTAGCAGCCCAGGTCCCGGGGGCTCCTACAATGAGCAGTTCTTC. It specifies CASSPGPGGSYNEQFF.

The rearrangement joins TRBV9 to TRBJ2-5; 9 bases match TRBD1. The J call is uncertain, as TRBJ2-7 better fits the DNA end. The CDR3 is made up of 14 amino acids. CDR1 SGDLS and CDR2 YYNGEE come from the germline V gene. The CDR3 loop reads CASSATGGPYEQYF. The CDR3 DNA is TGTGCCAGCAGCGCCACAGGGGGCCCCTACGAGCAGTACTTC.

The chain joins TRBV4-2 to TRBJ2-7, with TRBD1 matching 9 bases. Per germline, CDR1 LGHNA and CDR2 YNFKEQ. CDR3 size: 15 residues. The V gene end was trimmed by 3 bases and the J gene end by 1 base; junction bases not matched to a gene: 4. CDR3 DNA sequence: TGTGCCAGCAGCCACCGACAGGGGGGATCCTACGAGCAGTACTTC. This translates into CASSHRQGGSYEQYF.

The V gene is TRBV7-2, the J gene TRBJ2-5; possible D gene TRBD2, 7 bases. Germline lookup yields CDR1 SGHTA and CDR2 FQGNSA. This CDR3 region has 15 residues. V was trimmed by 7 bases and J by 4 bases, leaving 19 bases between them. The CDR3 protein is CASTPRGGGGETQYF. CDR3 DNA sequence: TGTGCCAGCACCCCTCGAGGGGGGGGTGGAGAGACCCAGTACTTC.

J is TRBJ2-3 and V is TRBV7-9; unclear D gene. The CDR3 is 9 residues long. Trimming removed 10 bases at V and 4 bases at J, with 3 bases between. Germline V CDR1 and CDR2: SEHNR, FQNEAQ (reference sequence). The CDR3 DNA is TGTGCCACTTCAGATACGCAGTATTTT. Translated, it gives CATSDTQYF.

CDR3 DNA: TGTGCCAGCAGCCTCCAGGGACTAGCGGGGGGGCCCAATGAGCAGTTCTTC. Protein product: CASSLQGLAGGPNEQFF. The chain uses TRBV4-2 and TRBJ2-1; TRBD2 aligns across 16 bases. The CDR3 consists of 17 residues. The V and J ends lost 4 bases and 6 bases, in that order; junction bases with no gene match: 6. CDR1 LGHNA and CDR2 YNFKEQ come from the germline V gene.

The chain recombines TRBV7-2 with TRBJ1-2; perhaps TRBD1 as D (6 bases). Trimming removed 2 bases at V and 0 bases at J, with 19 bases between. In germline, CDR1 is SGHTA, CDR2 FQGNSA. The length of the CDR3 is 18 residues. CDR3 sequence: CASSLYGGGRIANYGYTF. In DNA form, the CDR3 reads TGTGCCAGCAGCTTATATGGCGGGGGGCGGATAGCTAACTATGGCTACACCTTC.

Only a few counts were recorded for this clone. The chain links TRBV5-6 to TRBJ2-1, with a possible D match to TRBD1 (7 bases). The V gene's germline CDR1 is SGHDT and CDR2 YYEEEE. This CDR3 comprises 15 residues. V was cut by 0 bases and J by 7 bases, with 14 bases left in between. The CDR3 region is CASSLDRGRGNEQFF. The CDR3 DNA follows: TGTGCCAGCAGCTTGGACAGGGGCCGGGGGAATGAGCAGTTCTTC. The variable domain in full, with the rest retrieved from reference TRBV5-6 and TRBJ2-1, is DAGVTQSPTHLIKTRGQQVTLRCSPKSGHDTVSWYQQALGQGPQFIFQYYEEEERQRGNFPDRFSGHQFPNYSSELNVNALLLGDSALYLCASSLDRGRGNEQFFGPGTRLTVL.

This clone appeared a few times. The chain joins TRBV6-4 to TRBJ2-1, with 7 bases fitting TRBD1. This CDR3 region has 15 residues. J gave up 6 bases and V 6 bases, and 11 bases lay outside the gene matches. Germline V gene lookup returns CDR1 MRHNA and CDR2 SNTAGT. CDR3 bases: TGTGCCAGCAGCCCCCGACAGGGCGGCCTCAATGAGCAGTTCTTC. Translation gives CASSPRQGGLNEQFF.

The CDR3 bases are TGTGCCTGGAGTGTACCTGGAGTGAACACTGAAGCTTTCTTT. This encodes CAWSVPGVNTEAFF. The V and J genes are TRBV30 and TRBJ1-1; D is ambiguous. Germline-derived CDR1 and CDR2 are GTSNPN and SVGIG (reference sequence). CDR3 length: 14 amino acids. V shed 0 bases and J shed 0 bases, with 8 bases lying between them. The complete variable domain, with remaining parts taken from reference TRBV30 and TRBJ1-1, reads SQTIHQWPATLVQPVGSPLSLECTVEGTSNPNLYWYRQAAGRGLQLLFYSVGIGQISSEVPQNLSASRPQDRQFILSSKKLLLSDSGFYLCAWSVPGVNTEAFFGQGTRLTVV.

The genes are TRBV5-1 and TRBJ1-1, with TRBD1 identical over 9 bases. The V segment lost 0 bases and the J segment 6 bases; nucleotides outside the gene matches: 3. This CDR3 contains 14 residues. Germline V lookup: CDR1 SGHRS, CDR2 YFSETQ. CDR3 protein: CASSLDRGQAEAFF. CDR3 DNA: TGCGCCAGCAGCTTGGACAGGGGGCAGGCTGAAGCTTTCTTT.

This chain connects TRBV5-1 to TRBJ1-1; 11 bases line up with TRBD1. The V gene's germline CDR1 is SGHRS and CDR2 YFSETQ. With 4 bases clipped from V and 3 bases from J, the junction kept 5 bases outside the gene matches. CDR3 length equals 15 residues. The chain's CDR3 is CASSGGTGGYTEAFF. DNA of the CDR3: TGCGCCAGCAGCGGGGGGACAGGGGGGTACACTGAAGCTTTCTTT.

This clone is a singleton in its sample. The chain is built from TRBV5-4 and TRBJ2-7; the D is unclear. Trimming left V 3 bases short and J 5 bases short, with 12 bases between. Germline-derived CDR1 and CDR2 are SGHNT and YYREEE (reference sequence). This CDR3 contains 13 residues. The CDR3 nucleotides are TGTGCCAGCAGCTCCACCCCCCGGGACGAGCAGTACTTC. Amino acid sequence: CASSSTPRDEQYF.

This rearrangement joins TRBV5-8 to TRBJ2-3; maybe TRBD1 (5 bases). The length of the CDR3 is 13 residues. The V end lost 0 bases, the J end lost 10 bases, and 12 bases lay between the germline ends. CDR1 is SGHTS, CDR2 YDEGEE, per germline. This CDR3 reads CASSLAVQGAQYF. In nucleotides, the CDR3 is TGTGCCAGCAGCTTGGCGGTCCAGGGCGCGCAGTATTTT.

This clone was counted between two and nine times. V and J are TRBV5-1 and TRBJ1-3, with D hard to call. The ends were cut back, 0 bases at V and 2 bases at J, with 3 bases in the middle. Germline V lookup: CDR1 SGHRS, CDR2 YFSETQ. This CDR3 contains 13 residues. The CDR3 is CASSLATGNTIYF. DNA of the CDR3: TGCGCCAGCAGCTTGGCCACTGGAAACACCATATATTTT. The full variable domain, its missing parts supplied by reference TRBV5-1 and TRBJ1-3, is KAGVTQTPRYLIKTRGQQVTLSCSPISGHRSVSWYQQTPGQGLQFLFEYFSETQRNKGNFPGRFSGRQFSNSRSEMNVSTLELGDSALYLCASSLATGNTIYFGEGSWLTVV.

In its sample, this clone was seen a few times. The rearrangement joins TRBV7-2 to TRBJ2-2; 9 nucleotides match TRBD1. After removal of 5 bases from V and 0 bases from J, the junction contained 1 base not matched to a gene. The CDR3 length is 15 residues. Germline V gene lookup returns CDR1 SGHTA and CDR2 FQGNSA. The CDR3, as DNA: TGTGCCAGCAGCCGGACAGGGGCGAACACCGGGGAGCTGTTTTTT. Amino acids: CASSRTGANTGELFF.